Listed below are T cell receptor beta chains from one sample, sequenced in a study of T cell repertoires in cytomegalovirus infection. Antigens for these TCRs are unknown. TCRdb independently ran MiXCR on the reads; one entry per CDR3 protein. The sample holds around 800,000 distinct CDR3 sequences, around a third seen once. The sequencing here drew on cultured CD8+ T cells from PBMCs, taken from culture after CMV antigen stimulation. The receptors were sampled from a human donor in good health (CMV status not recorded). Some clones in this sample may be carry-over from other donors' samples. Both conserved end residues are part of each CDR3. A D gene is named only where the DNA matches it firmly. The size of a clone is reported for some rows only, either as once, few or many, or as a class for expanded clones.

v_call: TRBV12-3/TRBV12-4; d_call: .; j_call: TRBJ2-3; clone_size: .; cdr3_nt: TGTGCCAGCAGTTTAGCGCCGGGACGGAACACAGATACGCAGTATTTT; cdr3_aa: CASSLAPGRNTDTQYF
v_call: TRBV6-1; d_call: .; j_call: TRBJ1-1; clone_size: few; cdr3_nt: TGTGCCAGCAGTAAAGAGGGGCGCGGCACTGAAGCTTTCTTT; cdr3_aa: CASSKEGRGTEAFF
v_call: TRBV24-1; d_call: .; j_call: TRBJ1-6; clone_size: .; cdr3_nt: TGTGCCACCCCCCGGCGAGCGGGGGGATCACCCCTCCACTTT; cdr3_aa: CATPRRAGGSPLHF
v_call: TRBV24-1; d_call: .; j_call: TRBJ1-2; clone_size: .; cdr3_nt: TGTGCCACCAGTGGACTCCGGAGTACCACCTACACCTTC; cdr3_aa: CATSGLRSTTYTF
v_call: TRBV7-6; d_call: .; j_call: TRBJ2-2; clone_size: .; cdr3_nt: TGTGCCAGCAGCTTAGTTGAACACAGGAACACCGGGGAGCTGTTTTTT; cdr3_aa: CASSLVEHRNTGELFF
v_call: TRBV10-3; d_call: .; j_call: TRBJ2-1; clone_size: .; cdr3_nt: TGTGCCATCAGACCAGGGTCGTACAATGAGCAGTTCTTC; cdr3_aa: CAIRPGSYNEQFF
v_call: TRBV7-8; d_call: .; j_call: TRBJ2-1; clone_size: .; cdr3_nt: TGTGCCAGCGCGCCTGGGGGCTATGAGCAGTTCTTC; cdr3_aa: CASAPGGYEQFF
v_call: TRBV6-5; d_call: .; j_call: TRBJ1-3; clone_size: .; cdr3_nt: TGTGCCAGCGAGGGAGCATACTCTGGAAACACCATATATTTT; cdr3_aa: CASEGAYSGNTIYF
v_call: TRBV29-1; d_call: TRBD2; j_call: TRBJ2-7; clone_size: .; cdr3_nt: TGCAGCGTGCTCGGGAGGGCGCAGCAGTACTTC; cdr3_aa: CSVLGRAQQYF
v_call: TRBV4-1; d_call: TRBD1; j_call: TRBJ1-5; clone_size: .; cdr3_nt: TGCGCCAGCAGACAGGGGGATGGCATGGCAGATACGCAGCATTTT; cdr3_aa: CASRQGDGMADTQHF
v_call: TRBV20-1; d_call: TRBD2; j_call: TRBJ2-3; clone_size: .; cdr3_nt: TGCAGTGCTAGAGGAGCAGCGGGGGGCTTCAGCACAGATACGCAGTATTTT; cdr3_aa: CSARGAAGGFSTDTQYF
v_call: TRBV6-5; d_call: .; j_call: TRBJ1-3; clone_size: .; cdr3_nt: TGTGCCAGCAGTTCCCTCGATCTCTCTGGAAACACCATATATTTT; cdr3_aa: CASSSLDLSGNTIYF
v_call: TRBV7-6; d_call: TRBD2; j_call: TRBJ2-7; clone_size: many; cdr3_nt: TGTGCCAGCAGCCCTAGCGGGGGCTACGAGCAGTACTTC; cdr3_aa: CASSPSGGYEQYF
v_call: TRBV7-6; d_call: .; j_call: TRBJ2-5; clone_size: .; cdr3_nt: TGTGCCAGCAGCGACCGGGATAACCGAGAGACCCAGTACTTC; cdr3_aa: CASSDRDNRETQYF
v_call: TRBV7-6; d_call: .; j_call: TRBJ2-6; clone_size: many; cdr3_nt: TGTGCCAGCAGCTTAAATGGCGGGTCCGGGGCCAACGTCCTGACTTTC; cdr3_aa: CASSLNGGSGANVLTF
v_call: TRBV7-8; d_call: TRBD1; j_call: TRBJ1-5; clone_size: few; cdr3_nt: TGTGCCAGCGCCTGGGGGACAGCCGGGGGACAGCCCCAGCATTTT; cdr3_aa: CASAWGTAGGQPQHF
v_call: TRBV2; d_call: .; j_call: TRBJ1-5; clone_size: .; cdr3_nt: TGTGCCAGCAGAGAAGACGGGGACAATCAGCCCCAGCATTTT; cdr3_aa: CASREDGDNQPQHF
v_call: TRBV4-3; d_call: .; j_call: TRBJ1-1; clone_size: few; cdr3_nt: TGCGCCAGCAGCTCTCCATGGTCTGGGGCTTTCTTT; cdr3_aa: CASSSPWSGAFF
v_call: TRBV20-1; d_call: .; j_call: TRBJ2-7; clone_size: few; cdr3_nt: TGCAGTGCTAGAGGAAAGACTGCCTCCTACGAGCAGTACTTC; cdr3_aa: CSARGKTASYEQYF
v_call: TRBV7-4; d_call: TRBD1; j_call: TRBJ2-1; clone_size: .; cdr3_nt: TGTGCCAGCAGCCCGACTCCCGGGACAGGGGTTCGGGATGAGCAGTTCTTC; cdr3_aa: CASSPTPGTGVRDEQFF
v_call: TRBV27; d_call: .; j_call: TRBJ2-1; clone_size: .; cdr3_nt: TGTGCCAGCAGTTTATCGTCCCTGTACAATGAGCAGTTCTTC; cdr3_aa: CASSLSSLYNEQFF
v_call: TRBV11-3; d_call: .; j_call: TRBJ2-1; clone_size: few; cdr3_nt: TGTGCCAGCAGCTTAAACCGCGGCCTTAGCTCCTACAATGAGCAGTTCTTC; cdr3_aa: CASSLNRGLSSYNEQFF
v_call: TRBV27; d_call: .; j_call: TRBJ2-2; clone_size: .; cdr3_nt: TGTGCCAGCACCATCCTGGGAGGGGGCTGGGAGCTGTTTTTT; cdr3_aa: CASTILGGGWELFF
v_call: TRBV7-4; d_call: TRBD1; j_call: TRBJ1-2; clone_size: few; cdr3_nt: TGTGCCAGCAGTGTAGACAGGGGCGATGGCTACACCTTC; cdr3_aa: CASSVDRGDGYTF
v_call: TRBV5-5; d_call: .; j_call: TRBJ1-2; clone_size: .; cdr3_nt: TGTGCCAGCAGCTCTCGGACAGTCAACTATGGCTACACCTTC; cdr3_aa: CASSSRTVNYGYTF
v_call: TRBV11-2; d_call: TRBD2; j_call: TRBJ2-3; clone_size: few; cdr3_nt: TGTGCCAGCAGCTTACAGGGTAGCGGGGGCCACACAGATACGCAGTATTTT; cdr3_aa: CASSLQGSGGHTDTQYF
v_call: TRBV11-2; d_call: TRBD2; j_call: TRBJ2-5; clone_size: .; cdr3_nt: TGTGCCAGCAGCTCACCCCTTCTAGCGGGGCCACTCCAAGAGACCCAGTACTTC; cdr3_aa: CASSSPLLAGPLQETQYF
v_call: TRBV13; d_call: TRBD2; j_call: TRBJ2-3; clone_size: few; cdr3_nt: TGTGCCAGCAGCTCCCCCCGGAGCCTTGGCGGGGGGTCTCTCACAGATACGCAGTATTTT; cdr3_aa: CASSSPRSLGGGSLTDTQYF
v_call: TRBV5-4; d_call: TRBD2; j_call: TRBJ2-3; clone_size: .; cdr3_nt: TGTGCCAGCAGCTTGGCGGTAGCGGGGGCTGGAGATACGCAGTATTTT; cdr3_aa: CASSLAVAGAGDTQYF
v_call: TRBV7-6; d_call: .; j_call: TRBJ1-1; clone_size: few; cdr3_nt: TGTGCCAGCAGCTTAGCCTCCGGGCTGAACACTGAAGCTTTCTTT; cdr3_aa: CASSLASGLNTEAFF
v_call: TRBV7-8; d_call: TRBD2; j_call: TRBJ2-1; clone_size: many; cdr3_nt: TGTGCCAGCAGCCCTAGGGGCGGGGGTCCCCTAGGTGAGCAGTTCTTC; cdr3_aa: CASSPRGGGPLGEQFF